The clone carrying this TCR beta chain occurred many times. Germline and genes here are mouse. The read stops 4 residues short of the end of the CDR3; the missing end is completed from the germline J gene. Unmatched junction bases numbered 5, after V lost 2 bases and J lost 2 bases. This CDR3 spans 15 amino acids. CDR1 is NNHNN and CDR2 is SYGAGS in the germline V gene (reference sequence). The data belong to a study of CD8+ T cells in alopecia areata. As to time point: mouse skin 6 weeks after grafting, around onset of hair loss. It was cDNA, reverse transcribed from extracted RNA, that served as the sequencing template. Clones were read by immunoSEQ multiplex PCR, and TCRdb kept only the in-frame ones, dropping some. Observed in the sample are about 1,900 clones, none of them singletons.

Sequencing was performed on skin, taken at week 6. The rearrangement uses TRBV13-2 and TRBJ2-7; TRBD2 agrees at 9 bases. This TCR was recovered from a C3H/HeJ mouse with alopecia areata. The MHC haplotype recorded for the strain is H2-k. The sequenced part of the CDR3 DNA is TGTGCCAGCGGTGACCCCCGGGACTGGGCCTAT. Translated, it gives CASGDPRDWAY. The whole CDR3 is CASGDPRDWAYEQYF.